Detailed here is one TCR beta chain. Sequencing used immunoSEQ multiplex PCR; TCRdb keeps in-frame clones, though not all of them. This repertoire shows fewer than 1 million clones, about 97% found once; its top ten account for about 0.25%. The CDR3 is 12 amino acids. The V gene's germline CDR1 is MDHEN and CDR2 SYDVKM. Trimming removed 5 bases from V and 7 bases from J, with 8 bases in between. CD45RO-negative cells were positively selected for CCR7, leaving out terminally differentiated effector memory CD45RA+ cells. The sample belongs to a study of shared clonotypes between healthy human individuals. Study-wide background: Contributing individuals were a couple of females and three males aged 18 to 49.

The source material was naive CD8+ T cells sorted from blood. This clonotype originated in a man aged 25-45 years in good health. The chain is built from TRBV28 and TRBJ2-2; tentative D call: TRBD1 (5 bases). CDR3 region: CASSLGVGELFF. DNA of the CDR3: TGTGCCAGCAGTCTAGGGGTCGGGGAGCTGTTTTTT.